The clone carrying this T cell receptor (beta chain) was found many times. The target antigen is unknown. These data come from a study of neurological immune-mediated disorders. Overall study results and limits: No expanded-clone CDR3 amino acid sequence recurred across subjects, suggesting private TCR-beta repertoires.

Sample time point: longitudinal time-point 1 (baseline). It was from 2 million PBMCs stored at -80 C that the unsorted libraries were obtained. The making of cDNA relied on 5'RACE with 10-nucleotide random UMIs. TCRdb itself ran the 5' RACE reads through MiXCR, one entry per CDR3 protein. Of around 60,000 distinct CDR3 sequences detected, 9.5% to 12% appear once; the ten largest clones hold 6.5% to 8.5%. Germline values: CDR1 ENHRY, CDR2 SYGVKD. The CDR3 consists of 13 residues. The J segment lost 6 bases and the V segment lost 4 bases, leaving 5 bases of the junction unmatched. The chain couples TRBV10-3 to TRBJ1-1; 7 bases align to TRBD1. Sequencing was performed on PBMCs. The source is a male donor with HTLV-1-associated myelopathy (HAM/TSP). The CDR3 DNA reads as TGTGCCATCAGTGGGAGACAGGGACCTGAAGCTTTCTTT. Residues: CAISGRQGPEAFF.